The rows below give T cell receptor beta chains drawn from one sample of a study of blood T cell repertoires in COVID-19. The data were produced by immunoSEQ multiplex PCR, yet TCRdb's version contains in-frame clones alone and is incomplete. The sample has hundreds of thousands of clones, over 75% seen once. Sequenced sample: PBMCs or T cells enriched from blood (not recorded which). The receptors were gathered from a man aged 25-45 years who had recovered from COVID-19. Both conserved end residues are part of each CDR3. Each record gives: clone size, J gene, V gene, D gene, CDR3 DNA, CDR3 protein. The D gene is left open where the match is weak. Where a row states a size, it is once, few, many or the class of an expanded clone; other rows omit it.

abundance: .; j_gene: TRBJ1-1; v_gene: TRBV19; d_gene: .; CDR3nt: TGTGCCACCTACCGGGACACTGAAGCTTTCTTT; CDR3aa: CATYRDTEAFF
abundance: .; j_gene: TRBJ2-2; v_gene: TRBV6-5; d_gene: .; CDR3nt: TGTGCCAGCAGCATAGAACACAGCACCGGGGAGCTGTTTTTT; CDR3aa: CASSIEHSTGELFF
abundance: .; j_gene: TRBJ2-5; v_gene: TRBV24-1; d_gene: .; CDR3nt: TGTGCCACCAGTGATGACCGGGACACCAAACAAGAGACCCAGTACTTC; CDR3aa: CATSDDRDTKQETQYF
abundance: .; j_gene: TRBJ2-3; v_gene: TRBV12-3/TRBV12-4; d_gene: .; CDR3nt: TGTGCCAGCAGTTTTGGGGCCGTGGATACGCAGTATTTT; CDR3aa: CASSFGAVDTQYF
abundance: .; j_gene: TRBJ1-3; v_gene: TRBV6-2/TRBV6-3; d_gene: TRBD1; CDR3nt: TGTGCCAGCAGTACCGACAGGGGCCGAAACACCATATATTTT; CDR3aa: CASSTDRGRNTIYF
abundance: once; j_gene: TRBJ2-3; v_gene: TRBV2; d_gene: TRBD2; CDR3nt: TGTGCCAGCAGTGAAGCGCCCTACGCCCGGGGGGGGGTTGATCCAGATACGCAGTATTTT; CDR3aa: CASSEAPYARGGVDPDTQYF
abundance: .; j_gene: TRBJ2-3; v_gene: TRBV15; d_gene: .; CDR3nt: TGTGCCACCAGCAGGTATACGGAGGCCGATACGCAGTATTTT; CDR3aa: CATSRYTEADTQYF
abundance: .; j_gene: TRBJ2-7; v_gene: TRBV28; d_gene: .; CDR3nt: TGTGCCAGCAGTTTATCCCAGGGCAACGGCGAGCAGTACTTC; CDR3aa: CASSLSQGNGEQYF
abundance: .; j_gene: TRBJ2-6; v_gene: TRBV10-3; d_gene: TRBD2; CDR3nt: TGTGCCATCAGAAAATGGGAGGGCTCTGGGGCCAACGTCCTGACTTTC; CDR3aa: CAIRKWEGSGANVLTF
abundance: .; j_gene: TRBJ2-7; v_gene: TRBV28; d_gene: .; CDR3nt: TGTGCCAGCAGTTTTTTGAGAGGGGGCTACGAGCAGTACTTC; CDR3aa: CASSFLRGGYEQYF
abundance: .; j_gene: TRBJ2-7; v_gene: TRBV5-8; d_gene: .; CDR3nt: TGTGCCAGCACCCTAAATCTAGCCTCCTACGAGCAGTACTTC; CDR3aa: CASTLNLASYEQYF
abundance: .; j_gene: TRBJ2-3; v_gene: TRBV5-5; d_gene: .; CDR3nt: TGTGCCAGCAGCTTGGTACGCGGGACTCCCACAGATACGCAGTATTTT; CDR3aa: CASSLVRGTPTDTQYF
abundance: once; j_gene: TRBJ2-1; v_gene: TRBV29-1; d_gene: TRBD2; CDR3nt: TGCAGCGTTGTTAGGGGAGCGGGAGATGAGCAGTTCTTC; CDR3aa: CSVVRGAGDEQFF
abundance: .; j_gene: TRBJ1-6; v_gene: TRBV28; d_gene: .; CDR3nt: TGTGCCAGCAGCACCAGGGGTAATAATTCACCCCTCCACTTT; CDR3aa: CASSTRGNNSPLHF
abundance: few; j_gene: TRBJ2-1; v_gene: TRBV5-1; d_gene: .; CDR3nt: TGCGCCAGCAGCTTGACAGGCCTGGGCAATGAGCAGTTCTTC; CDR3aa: CASSLTGLGNEQFF
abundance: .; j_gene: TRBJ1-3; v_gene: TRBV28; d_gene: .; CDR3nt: TGTGCCAGCAGTTCACAGTCTTCTGGAAACACCATATATTTT; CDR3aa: CASSSQSSGNTIYF
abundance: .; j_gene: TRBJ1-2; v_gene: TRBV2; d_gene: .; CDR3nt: TGTGCCAGCAGTGGAACGACAGGAGCTAACTATGGCTACACCTTC; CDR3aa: CASSGTTGANYGYTF
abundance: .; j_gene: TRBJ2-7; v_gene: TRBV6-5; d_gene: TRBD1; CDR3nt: TGTGCCAGCTCCGGGACAGGGGCGTTCGAGCAGTACTTC; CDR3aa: CASSGTGAFEQYF
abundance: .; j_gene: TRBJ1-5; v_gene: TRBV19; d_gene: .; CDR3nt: TGTGCCAGTAGTATCGTTGACAATCGTCAGCCCCAGCATTTT; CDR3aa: CASSIVDNRQPQHF
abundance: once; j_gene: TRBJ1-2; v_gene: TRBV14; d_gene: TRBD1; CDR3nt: TGTGCCAGCAGCCGAGGACAGGGGTGGTACACCTTC; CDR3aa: CASSRGQGWYTF
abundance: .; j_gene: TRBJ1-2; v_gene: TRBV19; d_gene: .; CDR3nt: TGTGCCAGCGCGGGGACCTATGGCTACACCTTC; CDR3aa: CASAGTYGYTF
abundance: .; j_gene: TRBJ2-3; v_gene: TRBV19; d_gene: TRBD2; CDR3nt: TGTGCCAGCAGCGGTGGGTCAGCGGGAGGATTATACACAGATACGCAGTATTTT; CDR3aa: CASSGGSAGGLYTDTQYF
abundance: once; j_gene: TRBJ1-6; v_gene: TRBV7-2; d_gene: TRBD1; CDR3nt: TGTGCCAGCAGCTTAGCGACAGGGGTTAATTCACCCCTCCACTTT; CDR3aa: CASSLATGVNSPLHF
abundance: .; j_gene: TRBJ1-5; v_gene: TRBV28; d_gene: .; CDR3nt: TGTGCCAGCAGTCCTAATCAGCCCCAGCATTTT; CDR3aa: CASSPNQPQHF
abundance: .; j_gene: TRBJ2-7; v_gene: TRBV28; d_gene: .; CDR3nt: TGTGCCAGCCGCCGAGGTCCGGACTACGAGCAGTACTTC; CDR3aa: CASRRGPDYEQYF
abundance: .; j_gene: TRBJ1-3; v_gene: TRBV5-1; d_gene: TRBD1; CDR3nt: TGCGCCAGCAGCTTGGGCGGGACAGGGTCTGGAAACACCATATATTTT; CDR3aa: CASSLGGTGSGNTIYF
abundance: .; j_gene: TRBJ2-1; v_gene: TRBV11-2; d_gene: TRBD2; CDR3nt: TGTGCCAGCAGCTTAGGCTCTTGGGGGGGCTCCTACAATGAGCAGTTCTTC; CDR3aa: CASSLGSWGGSYNEQFF
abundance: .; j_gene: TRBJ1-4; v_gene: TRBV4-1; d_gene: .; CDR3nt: TGCGCCAGCAGCTCTAAATCTGGGAGTCCTAATGAAAAACTGTTTTTT; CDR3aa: CASSSKSGSPNEKLFF
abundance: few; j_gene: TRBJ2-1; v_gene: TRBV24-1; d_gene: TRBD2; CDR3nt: TGTGCCACCAGTGAGGCGGGAGGGCCTAATGAGCAGTTCTTC; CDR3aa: CATSEAGGPNEQFF
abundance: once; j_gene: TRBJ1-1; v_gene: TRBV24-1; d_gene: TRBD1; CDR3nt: TGTGCCACTCAGGGGGCCGGGAACACTGAAGCTTTCTTT; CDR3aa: CATQGAGNTEAFF
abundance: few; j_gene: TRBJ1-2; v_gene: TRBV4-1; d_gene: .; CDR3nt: TGCGCCAGCAGCCGTCCCGGACAATCCTATGGCTACACCTTC; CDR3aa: CASSRPGQSYGYTF
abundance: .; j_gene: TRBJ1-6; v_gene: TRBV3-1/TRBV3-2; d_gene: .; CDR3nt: TGTGCCAGCAGCCAGGCCCCCATATCACCCCTCCACTTT; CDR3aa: CASSQAPISPLHF
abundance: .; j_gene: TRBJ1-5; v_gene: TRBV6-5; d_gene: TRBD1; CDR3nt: TGTGCCAGCAGGACTACGGGACAGGCCTCGGCCCAGCATTTT; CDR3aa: CASRTTGQASAQHF
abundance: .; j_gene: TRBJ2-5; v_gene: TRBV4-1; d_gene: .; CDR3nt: TGCGCCAGCAGCCAAGATTTAAGGGGATGGGGCGGCGAGACCCAGTACTTC; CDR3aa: CASSQDLRGWGGETQYF
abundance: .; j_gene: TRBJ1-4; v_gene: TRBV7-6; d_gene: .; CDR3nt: TGTGCCAGCAGCTTAGGGGGAGGGACAACTAATGAAAAACTGTTTTTT; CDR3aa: CASSLGGGTTNEKLFF
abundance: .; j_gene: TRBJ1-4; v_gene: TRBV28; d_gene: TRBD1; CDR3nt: TGTGCCACTCGGGACAGCAGTAATGAAAAACTGTTTTTT; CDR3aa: CATRDSSNEKLFF
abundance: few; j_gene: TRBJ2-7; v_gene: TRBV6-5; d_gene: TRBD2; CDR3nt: TGTGCCAGCAGTCCTACGACTAGCGGGAGTACCGAGCAGTACTTC; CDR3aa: CASSPTTSGSTEQYF
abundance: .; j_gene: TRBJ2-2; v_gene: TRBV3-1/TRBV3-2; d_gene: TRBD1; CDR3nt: TGTGCCAGCAGCTCTCGGACAGGGCCCACCGGGGAGCTGTTTTTT; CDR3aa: CASSSRTGPTGELFF
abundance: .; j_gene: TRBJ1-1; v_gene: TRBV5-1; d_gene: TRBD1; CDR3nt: TGCGCCAGCTATGCCGGGACAGCGAACACTGAAGCTTTCTTT; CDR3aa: CASYAGTANTEAFF
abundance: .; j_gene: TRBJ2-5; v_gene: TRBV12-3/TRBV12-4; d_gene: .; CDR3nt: TGTGCCAGCGGCAGGGGAAAGGGGGAGACCCAGTACTTC; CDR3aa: CASGRGKGETQYF
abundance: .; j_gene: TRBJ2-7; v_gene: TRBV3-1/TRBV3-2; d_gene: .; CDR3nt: TGTGCCAGCAGCCAGGGGCAGGGAGGATTTTACGAGCAGTACTTC; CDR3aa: CASSQGQGGFYEQYF
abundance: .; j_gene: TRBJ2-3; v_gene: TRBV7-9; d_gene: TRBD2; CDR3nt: TGTGCCAGCAGCGGACTAGCGGGACCTAGCACAGATACGCAGTATTTT; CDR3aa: CASSGLAGPSTDTQYF
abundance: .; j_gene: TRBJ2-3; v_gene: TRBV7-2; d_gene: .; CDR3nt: TGTGCCAGCAGCTCTTCTTCCGGGTCTAGCACAGATACGCAGTATTTT; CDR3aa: CASSSSSGSSTDTQYF
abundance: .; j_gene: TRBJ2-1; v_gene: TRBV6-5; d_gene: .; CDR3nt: TGTGCCAGCAGTTATGACAGCAGCTCCTACAATGAGCAGTTCTTC; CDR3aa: CASSYDSSSYNEQFF
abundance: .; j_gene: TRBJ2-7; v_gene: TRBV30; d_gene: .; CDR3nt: TGTGCCTGGGGAAACAGCTACGAGCAGTACTTC; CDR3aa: CAWGNSYEQYF
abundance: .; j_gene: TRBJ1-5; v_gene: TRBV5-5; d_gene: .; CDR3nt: TGTGCCAGCAGCTTGCTCTTATTTGGCAATCAGCCCCAGCATTTT; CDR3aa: CASSLLLFGNQPQHF
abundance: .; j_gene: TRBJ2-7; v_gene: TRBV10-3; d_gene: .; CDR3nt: TGTGCCATCAGTGAAAACAGCCCCTACGAGCAGTACTTC; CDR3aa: CAISENSPYEQYF
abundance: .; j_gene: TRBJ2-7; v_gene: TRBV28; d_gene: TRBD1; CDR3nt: TGTGCCAGCACCAAGACAGGGGACGAGCAGTACTTC; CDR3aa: CASTKTGDEQYF
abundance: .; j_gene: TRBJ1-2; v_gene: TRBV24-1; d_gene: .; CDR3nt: TGTGCCACCAGTGCCGGGCGGGGGGCTCGGTATGGCTACACCTTC; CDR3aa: CATSAGRGARYGYTF
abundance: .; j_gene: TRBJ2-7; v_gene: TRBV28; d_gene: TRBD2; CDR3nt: TGTGCCAGCCTCCCTGGCGGGAGTTACGAGCAGTACTTC; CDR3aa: CASLPGGSYEQYF
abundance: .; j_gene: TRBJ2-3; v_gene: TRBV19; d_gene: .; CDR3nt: TGTGCCAGTAGTTCACTTCGACAGTTAGTTCTGCCCGGTAGTACCACAGATACGCAGTATTTT; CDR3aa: CASSSLRQLVLPGSTTDTQYF
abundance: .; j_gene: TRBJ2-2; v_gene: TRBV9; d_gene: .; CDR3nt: TGTGCCAGCAGCATAACTAGCAGCACGAACACCGGGGAGCTGTTTTTT; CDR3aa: CASSITSSTNTGELFF
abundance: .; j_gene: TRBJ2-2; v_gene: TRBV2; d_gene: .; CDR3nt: TGTGCCAGCCGGAGGAGGGGGCTCAGTGGAAGCACCGGGGAGCTGTTTTTT; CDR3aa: CASRRRGLSGSTGELFF
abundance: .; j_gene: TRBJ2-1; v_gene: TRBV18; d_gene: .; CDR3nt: TGTGCCAGCCCTCGAGGTCAGGACTCTAATAACCCGTCTCCTAATGAGCAGTTCTTC; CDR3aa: CASPRGQDSNNPSPNEQFF
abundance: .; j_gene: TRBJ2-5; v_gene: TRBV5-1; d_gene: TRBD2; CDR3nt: TGCGCCAGCAGCTTGGGAGCGGGAGACCAAGAGACCCAGTACTTC; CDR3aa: CASSLGAGDQETQYF
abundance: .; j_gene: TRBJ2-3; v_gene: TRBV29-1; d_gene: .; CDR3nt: TGCAGCGTCAGCGGCAGTTCTAGCACAGATACGCAGTATTTT; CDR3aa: CSVSGSSSTDTQYF
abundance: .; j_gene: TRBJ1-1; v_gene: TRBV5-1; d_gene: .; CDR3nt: TGCGCCAGCAGCCCGTTCGGGGCAGGGACTTGGAATGAAGCTTTCTTT; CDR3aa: CASSPFGAGTWNEAFF
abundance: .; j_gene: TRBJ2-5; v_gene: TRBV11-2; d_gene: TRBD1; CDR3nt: TGTGCCAGCACCCGGGGACAGGGTCGTGAGACCCAGTACTTC; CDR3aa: CASTRGQGRETQYF
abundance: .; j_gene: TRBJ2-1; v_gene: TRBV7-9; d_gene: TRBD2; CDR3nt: TGTGCCAGCAGCCGAGGACTAGCGGGAGTCGCGAGCTCCTACAATGAGCAGTTCTTC; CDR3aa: CASSRGLAGVASSYNEQFF